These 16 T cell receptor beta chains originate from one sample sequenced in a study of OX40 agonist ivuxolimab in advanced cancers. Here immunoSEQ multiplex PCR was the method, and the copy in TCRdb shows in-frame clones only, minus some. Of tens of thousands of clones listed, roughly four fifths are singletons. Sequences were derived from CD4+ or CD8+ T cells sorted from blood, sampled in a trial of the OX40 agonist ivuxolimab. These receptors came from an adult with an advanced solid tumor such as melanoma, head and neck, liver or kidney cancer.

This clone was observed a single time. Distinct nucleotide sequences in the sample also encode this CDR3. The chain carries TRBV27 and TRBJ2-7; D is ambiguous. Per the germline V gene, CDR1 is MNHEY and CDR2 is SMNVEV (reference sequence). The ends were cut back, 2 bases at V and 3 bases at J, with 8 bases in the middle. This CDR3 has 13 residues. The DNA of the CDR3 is TGTGCCAGCAGTTTACAAGGGTTCTACGAGCAGTACTTC. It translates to CASSLQGFYEQYF.

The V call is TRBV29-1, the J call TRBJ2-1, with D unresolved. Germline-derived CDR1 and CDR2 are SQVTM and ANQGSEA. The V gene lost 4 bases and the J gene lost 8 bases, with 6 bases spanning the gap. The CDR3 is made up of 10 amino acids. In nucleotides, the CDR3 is TGCAGCGTTGCTAACTATGAGCAGTTCTTC. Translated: CSVANYEQFF.

CDR3 nucleotides: TGTGCTAGTGGTTTGGTACTCGACAGGAGAAACTACGAGCAGTACTTC. Its translation is CASGLVLDRRNYEQYF. The chain uses TRBV12-5 and TRBJ2-7; the D gene is possibly TRBD1 (6 bases). V was trimmed by 0 bases and J by 3 bases, leaving 15 bases between them. Germline V CDR1 and CDR2: LGHNT, FRNRAP. The CDR3 has 16 amino acids.

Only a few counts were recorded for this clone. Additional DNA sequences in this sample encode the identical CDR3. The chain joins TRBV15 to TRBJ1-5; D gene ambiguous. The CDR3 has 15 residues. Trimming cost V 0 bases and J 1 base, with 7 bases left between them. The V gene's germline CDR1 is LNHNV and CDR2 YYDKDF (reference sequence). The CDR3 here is CATSRDPGSNQPQHF. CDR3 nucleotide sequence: TGTGCCACCAGCAGAGACCCGGGAAGCAATCAGCCCCAGCATTTT.

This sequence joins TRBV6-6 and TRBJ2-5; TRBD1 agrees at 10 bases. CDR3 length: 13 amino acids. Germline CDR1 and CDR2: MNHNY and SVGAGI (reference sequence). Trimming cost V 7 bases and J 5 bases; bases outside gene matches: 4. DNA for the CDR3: TGTGCCAGCACCGGACAGGGGGAGGAGACCCAGTACTTC. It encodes CASTGQGEETQYF.

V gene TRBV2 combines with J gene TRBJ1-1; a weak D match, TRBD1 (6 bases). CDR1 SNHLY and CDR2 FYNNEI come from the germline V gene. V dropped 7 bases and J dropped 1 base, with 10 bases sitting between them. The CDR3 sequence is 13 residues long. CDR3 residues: CASTQGPNTEAFF. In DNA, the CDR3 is TGTGCCAGCACTCAGGGGCCGAACACTGAAGCTTTCTTT.

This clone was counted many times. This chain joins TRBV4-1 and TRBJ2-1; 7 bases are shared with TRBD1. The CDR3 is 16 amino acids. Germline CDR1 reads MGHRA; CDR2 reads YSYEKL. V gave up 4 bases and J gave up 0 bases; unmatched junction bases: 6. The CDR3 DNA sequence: TGCGCCAGCAGCCCCTCGACAGGGCCCTCCTACAATGAGCAGTTCTTC. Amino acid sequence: CASSPSTGPSYNEQFF.

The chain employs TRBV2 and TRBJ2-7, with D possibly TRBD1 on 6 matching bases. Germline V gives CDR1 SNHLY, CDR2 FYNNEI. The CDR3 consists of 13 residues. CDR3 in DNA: TGTGATAGTATTCGGACAGAAGGCTACGAGCAGTACTTC. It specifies CDSIRTEGYEQYF.

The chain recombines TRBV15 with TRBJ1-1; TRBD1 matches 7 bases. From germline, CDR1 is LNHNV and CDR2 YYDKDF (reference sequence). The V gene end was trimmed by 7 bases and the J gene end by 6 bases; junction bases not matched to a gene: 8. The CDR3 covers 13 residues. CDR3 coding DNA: TGTGCCACCACCATTATACAGGGGTCTGAAGCTTTCTTT. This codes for CATTIIQGSEAFF. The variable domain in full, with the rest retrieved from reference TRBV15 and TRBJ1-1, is DAMVIQNPRYQVTQFGKPVTLSCSQTLNHNVMYWYQQKSSQAPKLLFHYYDKDFNNEADTPDNFQSRRPNTSFCFLDIRSPGLGDTAMYLCATTIIQGSEAFFGQGTRLTVV.

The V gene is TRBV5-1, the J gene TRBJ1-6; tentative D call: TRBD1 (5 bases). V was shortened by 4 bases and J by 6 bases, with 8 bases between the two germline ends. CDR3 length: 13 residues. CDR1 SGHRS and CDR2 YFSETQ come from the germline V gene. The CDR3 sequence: CASSGGGNSPLHF. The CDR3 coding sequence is TGCGCCAGCAGCGGGGGTGGTAATTCACCCCTCCACTTT.

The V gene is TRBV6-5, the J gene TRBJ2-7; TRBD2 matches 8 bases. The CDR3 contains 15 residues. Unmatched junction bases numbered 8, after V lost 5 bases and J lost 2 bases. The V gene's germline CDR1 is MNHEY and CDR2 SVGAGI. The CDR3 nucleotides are TGTGCCAGCAGTCGGGGGGGGGCTAAGACCTACGAGCAGTACTTC. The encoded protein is CASSRGGAKTYEQYF.

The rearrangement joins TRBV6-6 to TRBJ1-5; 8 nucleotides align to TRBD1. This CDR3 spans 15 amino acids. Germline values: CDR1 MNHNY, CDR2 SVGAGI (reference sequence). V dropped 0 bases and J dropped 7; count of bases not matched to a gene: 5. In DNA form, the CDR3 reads TGTGCCAGCAGTTACTCCGGACAGGGTCGGCAGCCCCAGCATTTT. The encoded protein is CASSYSGQGRQPQHF.

CDR3 sequence: CASSVSPSSDTQYF. CDR3 DNA: TGCGCCAGCAGTGTATCCCCTTCTTCAGATACGCAGTATTTT. This chain uses TRBV10-2 with TRBJ2-3; D not resolved. Germline V gene sequence: CDR1 WSHSY, CDR2 SAAADI. V lost 4 bases, J lost 4 bases, and 12 bases lay in between. The CDR3 is 14 amino acids.

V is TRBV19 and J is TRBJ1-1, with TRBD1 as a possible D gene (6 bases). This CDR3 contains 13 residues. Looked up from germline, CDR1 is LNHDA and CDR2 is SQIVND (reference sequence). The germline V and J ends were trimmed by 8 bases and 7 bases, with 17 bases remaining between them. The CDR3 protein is CASGGRGLIEAFF. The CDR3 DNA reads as TGTGCCAGTGGAGGCAGGGGTCTCATTGAAGCTTTCTTT. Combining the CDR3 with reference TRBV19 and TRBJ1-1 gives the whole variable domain DGGITQSPKYLFRKEGQNVTLSCEQNLNHDAMYWYRQDPGQGLRLIYYSQIVNDFQKGDIAEGYSVSREKKESFPLTVTSAQKNPTAFYLCASGGRGLIEAFFGQGTRLTVV.

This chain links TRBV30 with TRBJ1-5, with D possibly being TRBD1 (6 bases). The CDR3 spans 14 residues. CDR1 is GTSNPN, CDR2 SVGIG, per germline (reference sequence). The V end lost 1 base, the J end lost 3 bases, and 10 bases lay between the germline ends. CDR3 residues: CAWSAYRVNQPQHF. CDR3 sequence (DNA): TGTGCCTGGAGTGCTTACAGGGTCAATCAGCCCCAGCATTTT.

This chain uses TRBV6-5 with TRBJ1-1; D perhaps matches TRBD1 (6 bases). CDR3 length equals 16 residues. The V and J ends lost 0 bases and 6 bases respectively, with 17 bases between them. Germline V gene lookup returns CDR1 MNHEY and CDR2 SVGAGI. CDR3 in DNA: TGTGCCAGCAGTTACTCGCAGGGGCGGGTAAGGGCTGAAGCTTTCTTT. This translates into CASSYSQGRVRAEAFF.